The rows below give T cell receptor beta chains drawn from one sample of a study of blood T cell repertoires in COVID-19. The assay was immunoSEQ multiplex PCR, and TCRdb's table has in-frame clones only and misses some. The sample shows roughly 78,000 clones, around four fifths of them seen only once. Sequences were obtained from peripheral blood. The receptors here all came from a woman older than 75 with acute or convalescent COVID-19. The CDR3 runs from the conserved cysteine through the conserved F or W. Fields, in order: J gene, V gene, clone size, D gene, CDR3 protein, CDR3 DNA. D genes are given only for firm matches. Clone size is not always given. Where it is, it says once, few, many or a class for expanded clones.

TRBJ2-5 | TRBV7-8 | NA | NA | CASSLSLEGTQYF | TGTGCCAGCAGCTTAAGCCTCGAGGGGACCCAGTACTTC
TRBJ1-5 | TRBV30 | NA | TRBD1 | CAWKAGGDQPQHF | TGTGCCTGGAAGGCAGGGGGCGACCAGCCCCAGCATTTT
TRBJ2-5 | TRBV30 | once | NA | CAWSSFLGRQETQYF | TGTGCCTGGAGTTCCTTTTTGGGGCGGCAAGAGACCCAGTACTTC
TRBJ2-7 | TRBV10-2 | few | NA | CASSESGTGEYF | TGCGCCAGCAGTGAGTCGGGCACGGGGGAGTACTTC
TRBJ1-1 | TRBV19 | NA | TRBD1 | CASSTGQGAGNTEAFF | TGTGCCAGTAGTACGGGACAGGGGGCGGGGAACACTGAAGCTTTCTTT
TRBJ1-1 | TRBV18 | NA | NA | CASSPQGPSDAEAFF | TGTGCCAGCTCACCCCAGGGGCCAAGCGACGCTGAAGCTTTCTTT
TRBJ2-3 | TRBV9 | once | NA | CASSVEGGARTDTQYF | TGTGCCAGCAGCGTAGAAGGGGGGGCCCGTACAGATACGCAGTATTTT
TRBJ2-5 | TRBV10-2 | NA | TRBD2 | CACREGGEKTQYF | TGCGCCTGCCGGGAGGGGGGGGAAAAGACCCAGTACTTC
TRBJ2-1 | TRBV19 | NA | TRBD2 | CASNGIAGGKQFF | TGTGCCAGTAACGGCATAGCGGGAGGGAAGCAGTTCTTC
TRBJ1-1 | TRBV3-1/TRBV3-2 | NA | NA | CASSQGYGPDTEAFF | TGTGCCAGCAGCCAAGGCTATGGGCCCGACACTGAAGCTTTCTTT
TRBJ2-7 | TRBV4-1 | once | TRBD1 | CASSQRAGTGSYEQYF | TGCGCCAGCAGCCAAAGGGCGGGGACAGGATCCTACGAGCAGTACTTC
TRBJ1-2 | TRBV15 | NA | TRBD1 | CATSIGGQTGYTF | TGTGCCACCAGCATCGGGGGACAGACCGGCTACACCTTC
TRBJ2-1 | TRBV7-9 | NA | TRBD1 | CASSSNRGTGVYNEQFF | TGTGCCAGCAGCTCAAATAGAGGGACAGGGGTATACAATGAGCAGTTCTTC
TRBJ2-7 | TRBV3-1/TRBV3-2 | NA | NA | CASSQVLLAGYEQYF | TGTGCCAGCAGCCAAGTCTTACTAGCTGGTTACGAGCAGTACTTC
TRBJ2-7 | TRBV5-1 | NA | NA | CASSLASAGRSYEQYF | TGCGCCAGCAGCTTGGCCTCGGCGGGACGATCCTACGAGCAGTACTTC
TRBJ2-1 | TRBV7-8 | NA | NA | CASSLNRNNEQFF | TGTGCCAGCAGCTTAAACAGGAACAATGAGCAGTTCTTC
TRBJ2-3 | TRBV5-6 | NA | NA | CASSFNQRGSTDTQYF | TGTGCCAGCAGCTTCAACCAGAGGGGGAGCACAGATACGCAGTATTTT